This paragraph covers one T cell receptor beta chain sequence. These data are taken from a study of blood T cell repertoires in COVID-19. Study context: T cells, B-cell-depleted T cells, or PBMCs supplied cDNA or gDNA.

As handled by the study authors: Estimation of nucleated cell counts relied on the amplification of reference gene primers. Produced via immunoSEQ multiplex PCR; TCRdb's table is partial and in-frame only. V and J calls and clone size are those listed in that table; D and trimming were worked out from the DNA. This table holds a few hundred thousand clones, around 91% found once. The CDR3 has 16 amino acids. The germline V gene has CDR1 SEHNR and CDR2 FQNEAQ (reference sequence). The junction had 9 bases not matched to a gene; V was cut back by 5 bases and J by 0 bases. Participants' reported clinical history set cohort assignment.

Sequencing was performed on PBMCs or T cells enriched from blood (not recorded which). The J gene is TRBJ2-7, the V gene TRBV7-9; 8 bases line up with TRBD2. The receptor's source is a man aged 25-45 years who had recovered from COVID-19. In DNA form, the CDR3 reads TGTGCCAGCAGCCCATCGGGGGGGGTGGGCTCCTACGAGCAGTACTTC. Translating gives CASSPSGGVGSYEQYF.